This T cell receptor (beta chain) stems from a study of OX40 agonist ivuxolimab in advanced cancers. Findings of the study overall: Circulating CD4+ and CD8+ T cells showed clonal expansion by week 6 at 0.1 to 3.0 mg/kg.

Sequenced by immunoSEQ multiplex PCR; TCRdb stores in-frame clones only, minus some. The sample has around 80,000 clones, around 88% seen once; the top ten hold 0.65% to 0.95%. Points on this clone: Its specificity is not known.

The CDR3 totals 13 residues. V was clipped by 1 base and J by 4 bases, with 8 bases between them. Germline assignment: CDR1 SGHTA and CDR2 FQGNSA. V usage is TRBV7-2 and J usage is TRBJ2-7; D gene unclear. Here the sequenced sample was CD4+ or CD8+ T cells sorted from blood, taken in a trial of the OX40 agonist ivuxolimab. The source of this sequence is an adult with an advanced solid tumor such as melanoma, head and neck, liver or kidney cancer. Here the CDR3 reads CASSLGPIYEQYF. CDR3 nucleotide sequence: TGTGCCAGCAGCTTAGGCCCGATATACGAGCAGTACTTC.